Below are 18 T cell receptor beta chains sequenced from a single sample in a study of T cells in Graves' hyperthyroidism and ophthalmopathy. The CDR3 regions of TCR beta were amplified from RNA transcripts. RT-PCR in the first round (using the HTBI primer set) targeted the TCR CDR3. MiXCR, applied by TCRdb to the multiplex PCR reads, yields one record per CDR3 protein. The table shows about 130,000 distinct CDR3 sequences, with roughly 23% occurring only once. Specimen: blood. The source is a woman in her 50s with Graves' hyperthyroidism that later progressed to Graves' ophthalmopathy.

V is TRBV4-1 and J is TRBJ1-5; D remains ambiguous. Germline loops: CDR1 MGHRA, CDR2 YSYEKL. The ends were cut back, 5 bases at V and 2 bases at J, with 19 bases in the middle. CDR3 size: 17 residues. The CDR3 DNA reads as TGCGCCAGCAGCGAAGGGCATGGAGGGCCGCGCAATCAGCCCCAGCATTTT. Protein sequence: CASSEGHGGPRNQPQHF.

This chain connects TRBV3-1 to TRBJ2-1, with TRBD2 matching over 15 bases. The V gene's germline CDR1 is LGHDT and CDR2 YNNKEL (reference sequence). This CDR3 comprises 18 residues. V shed 10 bases, J shed 6 bases, and the junction held 16 bases outside the gene matches. CDR3 sequence reads: CATTDPPRTSGRGNEQFF. CDR3 coding DNA: TGTGCCACCACGGATCCCCCACGGACTAGCGGGAGGGGCAATGAGCAGTTCTTC.

This chain links TRBV3-1 with TRBJ1-2, with D unclear. The CDR3 runs 14 residues. Germline-derived CDR1 and CDR2 are LGHDT and YNNKEL (reference sequence). V lost 1 base to trimming and J lost 4 bases, with 10 bases between them. CDR3 sequence (DNA): TGTGCCAGCAGCCAAGCTAGCAGATTCTATGGCTACACCTTC. Its protein is CASSQASRFYGYTF.

At least ten counts were recorded for this clonotype. The chain joins TRBV6-1 to TRBJ1-2; 11 bases map to TRBD1. V lost 8 bases, J lost 4 bases, and 9 bases stayed unmatched. The CDR3 spans 15 residues. Germline assignment: CDR1 MNHNS and CDR2 SASEGT. The CDR3 is CASGPLGQGVYGYTF. CDR3 nucleotides: TGTGCCAGCGGCCCGCTGGGACAGGGGGTCTATGGCTACACCTTC.

At least ten counts were recorded for this clonotype. This rearrangement joins TRBV3-1 to TRBJ1-4; a weak D match, TRBD1 (5 bases). Trimming left V 4 bases short and J 2 bases short, with 11 bases between. This CDR3 contains 15 residues. The germline V gene has CDR1 LGHDT and CDR2 YNNKEL (reference sequence). CDR3: CASSRGQRTNEKLFF. In nucleotides, the CDR3 is TGTGCCAGCAGCCGAGGACAACGGACTAATGAAAAACTGTTTTTT.

This clonotype appeared many times. The chain carries TRBV5-1 and TRBJ1-1; unclear D gene. The V end lost 0 bases, the J end lost 0 bases, and 6 bases lay between the germline ends. This CDR3 has 14 amino acids. Germline V gene data show CDR1 as SGHRS and CDR2 as YFSETQ. The CDR3 sequence is CASSLANLNTEAFF. CDR3 nucleotides: TGCGCCAGCAGCTTGGCCAATCTGAACACTGAAGCTTTCTTT. The entire variable domain, with the rest obtained from reference TRBV5-1 and TRBJ1-1, is as follows: KAGVTQTPRYLIKTRGQQVTLSCSPISGHRSVSWYQQTPGQGLQFLFEYFSETQRNKGNFPGRFSGRQFSNSRSEMNVSTLELGDSALYLCASSLANLNTEAFFGQGTRLTVV.

This clonotype has only a few counts. In DNA form, the CDR3 reads TGTGCCAGCAGTGAATCGGCGGGGCCAGCCGTCTATGGCTACACCTTC. Encoded protein: CASSESAGPAVYGYTF. The genes are TRBV6-1 and TRBJ1-2, with D tentatively TRBD1 (5 bases). CDR3 length: 16 residues. CDR1 and CDR2 (germline): MNHNS, SASEGT. Between the trimmed V and J ends, which lost 2 bases and 4 bases, there was a span of 17 bases.

This clonotype has only a few counts. V and J are TRBV10-3 and TRBJ2-2; 7 positions match TRBD1. V lost 8 bases to trimming and J lost 4 bases; unmatched junction nucleotides: 4. Germline V gene data show CDR1 as ENHRY and CDR2 as SYGVKD. This CDR3 comprises 13 residues. The CDR3 DNA sequence: TGTGCCATCGGCAGGGGGTTCACCGGGGAGCTGTTTTTT. Translation gives CAIGRGFTGELFF.

This clonotype has at least ten counts. This chain uses TRBV9 with TRBJ2-1, with 8 bases lining up with TRBD2. Per the germline V gene, CDR1 is SGDLS and CDR2 is YYNGEE. The CDR3 runs to 15 residues. J lost 7 bases, V lost 4 bases, and 10 bases had no gene match. The CDR3 nucleotides are TGTGCCAGCAGCCCGGGACTAGGAGACAGTAATGAGCAGTTCTTC. The encoded protein is CASSPGLGDSNEQFF.

J is TRBJ2-1 and V is TRBV20-1, with a weak D call TRBD1 (6 bases). Germline CDR1 is DFQATT and CDR2 is SNEGSKA (reference sequence). The CDR3 length is 13 residues. V dropped 5 bases and J dropped 9 bases, with 17 bases sitting between them. CDR3 bases: TGCAGTGCTGGGACATCGGTTTATGGTGAGCAGTTCTTC. Translation gives CSAGTSVYGEQFF.

This chain uses TRBV18 with TRBJ2-2; D remains ambiguous. The CDR3 contains 14 residues. The V gene lost 1 base and the J gene lost 1 base, with 4 bases spanning the gap. Germline V gene data show CDR1 as KGHSH and CDR2 as LQKENI. Here the CDR3 reads CASSPLVNTGELFF. The CDR3, as DNA: TGTGCCAGCTCACCACTAGTGAACACCGGGGAGCTGTTTTTT.

This clonotype was picked up many times. The chain uses TRBV12-3 or TRBV12-4 and TRBJ2-7; D gene unclear. The CDR3 contains 14 residues. Trimming removed 5 bases at V and 6 bases at J, with 17 bases between. This chain's CDR3 is CASSVLGPSGEQYF. CDR3 DNA sequence: TGTGCCAGCAGTGTGCTGGGTCCCTCGGGCGAGCAGTACTTC.

Many counts were recorded for this clonotype. The rearrangement links TRBV18 to TRBJ2-5; no reliable D call. Per germline, CDR1 KGHSH and CDR2 LQKENI. Trimming pared 2 bases from V and 3 bases from J, leaving 10 bases between. The CDR3 contains 14 residues. The CDR3 nucleotides read TGTGCCAGCTCACCAGTGCTCCAAAAAGAGACCCAGTACTTC. Its translation is CASSPVLQKETQYF.

This clonotype appeared a single time. The CDR3 region has the DNA TGCGCCAGCAGCCCCGTTTTGGGGCGGGGCACCGGGGAGCTGTTTTTT. This codes for CASSPVLGRGTGELFF. The chain is built from TRBV4-1 and TRBJ2-2; D may be TRBD2 (6 bases). This CDR3 is built from 16 residues. The V end lost 4 bases, the J end lost 4 bases, and 16 bases lay between the germline ends. Looked up from germline, CDR1 is MGHRA and CDR2 is YSYEKL.

The chain carries TRBV12-3 or TRBV12-4 and TRBJ1-6, with 8 bases matching TRBD1. The CDR3 runs to 18 residues. The V and J ends lost 5 bases and 9 bases, in that order; junction bases with no gene match: 18. CDR3 coding DNA: TGTGCCAGCAGTCTTCGGGGGGGGCAGGGGGCGCACAGTTCACCCCTCCACTTT. It codes for CASSLRGGQGAHSSPLHF.

Ten or more counts support this clonotype. The CDR3: CASSSGEETQYF. The DNA for the CDR3 is TGTGCCAGCAGTTCGGGAGAAGAGACCCAGTACTTC. The gene calls are TRBV6-1 and TRBJ2-5, with a tentative D call TRBD2 (6 bases). This CDR3 comprises 12 residues. Germline V gene data show CDR1 as MNHNS and CDR2 as SASEGT. With 5 bases removed from V and 3 bases from J, the gap between germline ends came to 7 bases.

This chain connects TRBV20-1 to TRBJ2-3; possible D gene TRBD1, 6 bases. In germline, CDR1 is DFQATT, CDR2 SNEGSKA (reference sequence). CDR3 size: 14 residues. V was clipped by 3 bases and J by 0 bases, with 10 bases between them. CDR3 protein: CSASPTGSTDTQYF. The CDR3 nucleotides are TGCAGTGCTAGCCCCACAGGGAGCACAGATACGCAGTATTTT.

The chain is built from TRBV18 and TRBJ2-7, with D possibly being TRBD2 (6 bases). The CDR3 spans 12 residues. Per the germline V gene, CDR1 is KGHSH and CDR2 is LQKENI. Trimming shortened V by 6 bases and J by 6 bases, and 12 bases separated the two germline ends. The CDR3 DNA reads TGTGCCAGCTCCACCGGAGGGCGCGAGCAGTACTTC. Protein: CASSTGGREQYF. The variable domain in full, completed from reference TRBV18 and TRBJ2-7, reads NAGVMQNPRHLVRRRGQEARLRCSPMKGHSHVYWYRQLPEEGLKFMVYLQKENIIDESGMPKERFSAEFPKEGPSILRIQQVVRGDSAAYFCASSTGGREQYFGPGTRLTVT.